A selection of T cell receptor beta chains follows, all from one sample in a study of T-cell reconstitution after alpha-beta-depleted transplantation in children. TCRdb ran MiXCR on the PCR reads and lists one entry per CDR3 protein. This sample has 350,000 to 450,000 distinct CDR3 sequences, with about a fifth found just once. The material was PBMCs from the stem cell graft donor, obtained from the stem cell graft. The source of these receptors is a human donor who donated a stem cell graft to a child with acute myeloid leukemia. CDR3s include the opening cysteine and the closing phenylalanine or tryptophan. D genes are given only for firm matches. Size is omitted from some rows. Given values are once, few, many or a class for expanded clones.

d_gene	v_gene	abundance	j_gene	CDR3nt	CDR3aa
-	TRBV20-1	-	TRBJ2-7	TGCAGTGCTAGAGCCCCTAGCGCGAAGGAGCAGTACTTC	CSARAPSAKEQYF
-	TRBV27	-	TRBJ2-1	TGTGCCAGCAGTTTGTTCGGCAAATCCTACAATGAGCAGTTCTTC	CASSLFGKSYNEQFF
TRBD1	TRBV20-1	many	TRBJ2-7	TGCAGTGCTAGAGCAAAGGACAGGGGTTCCTACGAGCAGTACTTC	CSARAKDRGSYEQYF
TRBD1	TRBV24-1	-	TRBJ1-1	TGTGCCACCCGGGACAGACCGAACACTGAAGCTTTCTTT	CATRDRPNTEAFF
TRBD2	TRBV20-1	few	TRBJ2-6	TGCAGTGTACTAGCGGGGCTCTCTGGGGCCAACGTCCTGACTTTC	CSVLAGLSGANVLTF
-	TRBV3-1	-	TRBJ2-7	TGTGCCAGCAGCCAAATCCCAGGCGACGAGCAGTACTTC	CASSQIPGDEQYF
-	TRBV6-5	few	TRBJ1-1	TGTGCCAGCAGTTACGGGATGGGGGTAGGGGACACTGAAGCTTTCTTT	CASSYGMGVGDTEAFF
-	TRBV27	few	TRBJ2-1	TGTGCCAGCGCCCAGGGGGGACTCCTCAATGAGCAGTTCTTC	CASAQGGLLNEQFF
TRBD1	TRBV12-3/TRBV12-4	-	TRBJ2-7	TGTGCCAGCAGTCCCGCCGGACAGGTCTCCTACGAGCAGTACTTC	CASSPAGQVSYEQYF
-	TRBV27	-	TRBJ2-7	TGTGCCAGCAGTCGGGGGGGACAGGCCTACGAGCAGTACTTC	CASSRGGQAYEQYF
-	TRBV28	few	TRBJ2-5	TGTGCCAGCAGTTCCTTACAGGGTTATCGAGAGACCCAGTACTTC	CASSSLQGYRETQYF
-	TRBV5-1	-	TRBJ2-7	TGCGCCAGCAGCTTGAAAAGAGACTACGAGCAGTACTTC	CASSLKRDYEQYF
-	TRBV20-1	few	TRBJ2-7	TGCAGTGCTGGGGTCACAGGGTCGGGCGAGCAGTACTTC	CSAGVTGSGEQYF
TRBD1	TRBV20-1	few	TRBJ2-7	TGCAGTGTTCGGGACAGGGCTGGCGAGCAGTACTTC	CSVRDRAGEQYF
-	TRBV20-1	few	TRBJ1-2	TGCAGTGCTAGAGAATTACCGGGGAACTATGGCTACACCTTC	CSARELPGNYGYTF
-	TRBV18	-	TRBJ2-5	TGTGCCAGCTCACAACCGCCTCAAGAGACCCAGTACTTC	CASSQPPQETQYF
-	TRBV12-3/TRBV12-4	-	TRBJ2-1	TGTGCCAGCTTGGGGTCGGCAAACAATGAGCAGTTCTTC	CASLGSANNEQFF
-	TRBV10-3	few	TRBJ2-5	TGTGCCATCAGTTTACAGGGCTACCAAGAGACCCAGTACTTC	CAISLQGYQETQYF
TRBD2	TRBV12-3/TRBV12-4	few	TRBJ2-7	TGTGCCAGCAGTCCCGGGGGGAGGTTCTACGAGCAGTACTTC	CASSPGGRFYEQYF